The sequence of this T cell receptor (beta chain) was determined in a study of early T cells in non-severe SARS-CoV-2 infection. The study, taken as a whole, reports: Sequences matched to VDJdb favored anti-spike CD8 responses, while private and CD4 specificities were missed.

Comments on this clonotype: Its antigen is still unknown.

Individual cDNA molecules received unique molecular identifiers during library preparation. MiXCR, applied by TCRdb to the 5' RACE reads, yields one record per CDR3 protein. This sample has tens of thousands of distinct CDR3 sequences; 14% to 15% occur once, and the top ten carry about 5.5%. The V gene's germline CDR1 is SEHNR and CDR2 FQNEAQ (reference sequence). With 5 bases clipped from V and 4 bases from J, the junction kept 8 bases outside the gene matches. The CDR3 runs 16 residues. The clonotype originates from an adult who was a healthcare worker with PCR-confirmed SARS-CoV-2 infection or an uninfected control (not recorded which). V usage is TRBV7-9 and J usage is TRBJ2-1; 10 positions agree with TRBD2. The specimen sequenced was whole blood. In DNA, the CDR3 is TGTGCCAGCAGCCCAGGACTAGCGGAAACATACAATGAGCAGTTCTTC. Translating it yields CASSPGLAETYNEQFF.